The 18 T cell receptor beta chains reported below all come from one sample, sequenced in a study of cytomegalovirus exposure and HLA in healthy donors. With 60 Vbeta and 13 Jbeta primers, the PCR was carried out. Using immunoSEQ multiplex PCR, the repertoire was profiled, and TCRdb retains in-frame clones only, with some absent. This table has roughly 93,000 clones, approximately 79% appearing once. Material: PBMCs. Receptor source: a male donor in good health and CMV-seronegative.

The chain joins TRBV25-1 to TRBJ1-5; D call uncertain. Germline CDR1 and CDR2: MGHDK and SYGVNS. The CDR3 extends over 14 amino acids. Trimming took off 3 bases at V and 0 bases at J, with 6 bases between the two ends. This CDR3 is CASSDYGSNQPQHF. In DNA form, the CDR3 reads TGTGCCAGCAGTGACTATGGTAGCAATCAGCCCCAGCATTTT.

The chain recombines TRBV19 with TRBJ2-1; the match to TRBD2 covers 10 bases. This CDR3 region has 18 residues. Germline V gene lookup returns CDR1 LNHDA and CDR2 SQIVND (reference sequence). J gave up 6 bases and V 3 bases, and 14 bases lay outside the gene matches. The CDR3 DNA reads as TGTGCCAGTAGTATGTCAGCAGCGGGAGGGCTCCCTTTCAATGAGCAGTTCTTC. It yields the protein CASSMSAAGGLPFNEQFF.

V gene TRBV15 combines with J gene TRBJ2-1; D gene ambiguous. The germline V gene encodes CDR1 LNHNV and CDR2 YYDKDF (reference sequence). The CDR3 has 15 residues. Trimming took off 0 bases at V and 6 bases at J, with 12 bases between the two ends. The CDR3 spells CATSRDIAAINEQFF. The CDR3 DNA reads as TGTGCCACCAGCAGAGATATAGCAGCTATCAATGAGCAGTTCTTC.

The chain uses TRBV29-1 and TRBJ2-1; tentatively, D is TRBD2 (5 bases). V gave up 3 bases and J gave up 9 bases, with 12 bases separating them. From germline, CDR1 is SQVTM and CDR2 ANQGSEA. The CDR3 loop spans 12 amino acids. CDR3 DNA: TGCAGCGTTGACGGGGAGAGGGCTGAGCAGTTCTTC. It yields the protein CSVDGERAEQFF.

This clone was counted only a few times. This chain's CDR3 is CATGVGAAYNEQFF. In DNA, the CDR3 is TGTGCCACCGGGGTGGGCGCTGCCTACAATGAGCAGTTCTTC. V usage is TRBV5-8 and J usage is TRBJ2-1; a weak D match, TRBD2 (5 bases). Trimming cost V 9 bases and J 2 bases, with 15 bases left between them. The CDR3 totals 14 residues. Germline assignment: CDR1 SGHTS and CDR2 YDEGEE. Full variable domain (outside the CDR3, taken from reference TRBV5-8 and TRBJ2-1): EAGVTQSPTHLIKTRGQQATLRCSPISGHTSVYWYQQALGLGLQFLLWYDEGEERNRGNFPPRFSGRQFPNYSSELNVNALELEDSALYLCATGVGAAYNEQFFGPGTRLTVL.

The chain recombines TRBV2 with TRBJ2-7, with 12 bases aligning to TRBD2. CDR1 and CDR2 (germline): SNHLY, FYNNEI. The CDR3 length is 15 residues. After removal of 3 bases from V and 2 bases from J, the junction contained 2 bases not matched to a gene. CDR3 protein: CASSDSSGRAYEQYF. In nucleotides, the CDR3 is TGTGCCAGCAGTGACTCTAGCGGGAGGGCCTACGAGCAGTACTTC.

This clone was observed once. The chain links TRBV9 to TRBJ2-2; 10 bases agree with TRBD2. Looked up from germline, CDR1 is SGDLS and CDR2 is YYNGEE. Trimming removed 0 bases from V and 6 bases from J; junction bases left unmatched: 5. CDR3 length: 16 residues. The CDR3 sequence is CASSVGLAGDAGELFF. CDR3 DNA sequence: TGTGCCAGCAGCGTAGGTCTAGCGGGAGATGCCGGGGAGCTGTTTTTT.

The chain is built from TRBV7-4 and TRBJ2-3; D gene ambiguous. CDR1 is SGHVT and CDR2 is SQSDAQ in the germline V gene. The CDR3 extends over 16 amino acids. V lost 5 bases and J 2 bases, leaving 17 bases between the germline ends. The CDR3 region is CASSLSLSDSTDTQYF. The CDR3 region has the DNA TGTGCCAGCAGCCTCAGTTTGTCCGACTCCACAGATACGCAGTATTTT.

CDR3 coding DNA: TGTGCCAGCAGACCAGACAGGGGGGTGTGGAATGAGCAGTTCTTC. Residues: CASRPDRGVWNEQFF. J is TRBJ2-1 and V is TRBV7-6; 9 bases line up with TRBD1. The CDR3 spans 15 residues. With V trimmed by 6 bases and J by 7 bases, 10 bases remained unmatched. From germline, CDR1 is SGHVS and CDR2 FNYEAQ.

This clone was picked up a small number of times. The V call is TRBV4-1, the J call TRBJ1-2; D remains ambiguous. CDR1 is MGHRA, CDR2 YSYEKL, per germline. V was trimmed by 4 bases and J by 13 bases, leaving 13 bases between them. The CDR3 extends over 11 amino acids. The CDR3 loop reads CASSRSCRLTF. Written as DNA, the CDR3 is TGCGCCAGCAGCCGAAGCTGTCGCCTCACCTTC.

This clone was recorded a few times. Germline is not matched at one junction end, which may reflect a read error. The chain couples TRBV7-9 to TRBJ2-5; TRBD2 is a possible D gene (6 bases). CDR1 SEHNR and CDR2 FQNEAQ come from the germline V gene (reference sequence). The CDR3 spans 15 residues. The CDR3 sequence: CSSSLGGGGGETQYF. The CDR3 bases are TGTTCCAGCAGCTTGGGGGGAGGTGGGGGAGAGACCCAGTACTTC.

The chain has TRBV30 and TRBJ2-3, with 8 bases aligning to TRBD1. CDR3 size: 13 residues. The V segment lost 1 base and the J segment 14 bases; nucleotides outside the gene matches: 11. Looked up from germline, CDR1 is GTSNPN and CDR2 is SVGIG (reference sequence). CDR3 residues: CAWSAGTRGQRYF. The CDR3 DNA reads as TGTGCCTGGAGTGCGGGAACCAGGGGGCAAAGGTATTTT. The full variable domain, completed using reference TRBV30 and TRBJ2-3, is SQTIHQWPATLVQPVGSPLSLECTVEGTSNPNLYWYRQAAGRGLQLLFYSVGIGQISSEVPQNLSASRPQDRQFILSSKKLLLSDSGFYLCAWSAGTRGQRYFGPGTRLTVL.

This chain links TRBV7-2 with TRBJ2-3, with D uncertain. The CDR3 loop spans 14 amino acids. CDR1 is SGHTA and CDR2 is FQGNSA in the germline V gene. Trimming removed 5 bases at V and 2 bases at J, with 11 bases between. The CDR3 DNA follows: TGTGCCAGCAGCCACTTACCGTACACAGATACGCAGTATTTT. Its translation: CASSHLPYTDTQYF.

Here the CDR3 DNA reads TGTGCCAGCAGTCCCGGACAGTGGAGGACTGAAGCTTTCTTT. Encoded protein: CASSPGQWRTEAFF. The rearrangement joins TRBV6-6 to TRBJ1-1; TRBD1 is a possible D gene (6 bases). Germline CDR1 reads MNHNY; CDR2 reads SVGAGI (reference sequence). The V end lost 5 bases, the J end lost 5 bases, and 15 bases lay between the germline ends. This CDR3 region has 14 residues.

This clone has a handful of counts. The chain carries TRBV5-1 and TRBJ2-6, with TRBD1 matching 10 bases. Per germline, CDR1 SGHRS and CDR2 YFSETQ. This CDR3 is 19 amino acids long. V gave up 1 base and J gave up 1 base; unmatched junction bases: 8. The CDR3 region is CASSLKTGGSGSGANVLTF. The DNA for the CDR3 is TGCGCCAGCAGCTTGAAGACAGGGGGCAGCGGGTCTGGGGCCAACGTCCTGACTTTC.

The chain couples TRBV5-4 to TRBJ2-3; 10 bases match TRBD1. CDR1 is SGHNT, CDR2 YYREEE, per germline (reference sequence). This CDR3 spans 14 amino acids. V lost 4 bases, J lost 3 bases, and 2 bases stayed unmatched. CDR3 DNA sequence: TGTGCCAGCAGCCCGGGACAGGGGACAGATACGCAGTATTTT. Its protein is CASSPGQGTDTQYF.

The chain has TRBV9 and TRBJ2-1; a possible D gene is TRBD1 (6 bases). In germline, CDR1 is SGDLS, CDR2 YYNGEE. V gave up 0 bases and J gave up 4 bases, with 14 bases separating them. The CDR3 sequence is 16 residues long. CDR3 sequence reads: CASSVVGAPMYNEQFF. CDR3 in DNA: TGTGCCAGCAGCGTAGTGGGGGCCCCAATGTACAATGAGCAGTTCTTC.

The V and J genes are TRBV28 and TRBJ2-1, with 8 bases aligning to TRBD2. This CDR3 is built from 15 residues. CDR1 and CDR2 from the germline V gene are MDHEN and SYDVKM. Germline trimming cut 6 bases from V and 8 bases from J; bases unmatched to any gene: 12. The CDR3 here is CASSTGLASHDEQFF. The CDR3 DNA follows: TGTGCCAGCAGCACCGGACTAGCTTCCCACGATGAGCAGTTCTTC.